The entry below describes one TCR beta chain. Its antigen remains unidentified. This sample was included in a study of shared clonotypes between healthy human individuals. The germline CDR1 and CDR2 sequences are SQVTM and ANQGSEA. The germline V and J ends were trimmed by 7 bases and 3 bases, with 15 bases remaining between them. The CDR3 has 14 amino acids. Researchers ran the assay at a deep level. The assay was immunoSEQ multiplex PCR, and TCRdb's table has in-frame clones only and misses some. The sample has fewer than 700,000 clones, 90% to 95% seen once; the top ten hold about 0.11%. Study-wide points: Large sequencing depth failed to make sorted-subset sequencing complete, rarefaction showed.

The naive CD8 subset, CD45RO-negative cells positively selected for CCR7, excluded terminally differentiated effector memory CD45RA+ cells. Each donor was a Caucasian adult residing in Nashville, Tennessee. Sequenced: naive CD8+ T cells sorted from blood. This chain uses TRBV29-1 with TRBJ2-2; D is undetermined. The TCR was taken from a woman aged 30 to 39 in good health. CDR3 loop: CSARLRGYTGELFF. DNA of the CDR3: TGCAGCGCCCGCCTTCGCGGTTACACCGGGGAGCTGTTTTTT.